This T cell receptor beta chain was observed in a study of blood T cells in healthy people across ages. The donors, healthy Caucasians from Russia, were aged roughly 6 to 95. Donors gave about 9.3 milliliters of peripheral blood apiece. Every sample yielded at least 6.5 million isolated PBMCs. Primed by a sample-barcoded 5' primer and a J-beta primer mix, a second PCR proceeded for about 6 to 11 cycles. Each of the samples gave a minimum of 3 million paired-end reads that contained CDR3. MiXCR, applied by TCRdb to the 5' RACE reads, yields one record per CDR3 protein. The sample records under 950,000 distinct CDR3 sequences, over 20% being singletons. The clonotype comes from a man between 65 and 85 years old in good health. Sequenced sample: blood.

The CDR3 spells CASSLEKGGEQYV. The CDR3 coding sequence is TGTGCCAGCAGCTTAGAAAAGGGCGGGGAGCAGTACGTC. The genes are TRBV7-9 and TRBJ2-7, with D tentatively TRBD2 (5 bases). The V and J ends lost 1 base and 7 bases respectively, with 11 bases between them. There are 13 residues in the CDR3. Looked up from germline, CDR1 is SEHNR and CDR2 is FQNEAQ (reference sequence).